The rows below give T cell receptor beta chains drawn from one sample of a study of blood T cell repertoires in COVID-19. The method was immunoSEQ multiplex PCR; TCRdb's version includes in-frame clones alone and lacks a portion of them. The data show some 180,000 clones, with approximately 78% seen just once and under 3.5% held by the top ten. The sample consisted of peripheral blood. These receptor sequences come from a woman aged 80 or over with active or convalescent COVID-19. The CDR3 runs from the conserved cysteine through the conserved F or W. Fields, in order: clone size, D gene, V gene, J gene, CDR3 protein, CDR3 DNA. The D gene is left open where the match is weak. Only part of the rows carry a size: once, few, many, or a class if the clone is expanded.

>.|TRBD1|TRBV2|TRBJ2-5
CASSSPGGGLETQYF
TGTGCCAGCAGTTCCCCAGGGGGCGGTTTAGAGACCCAGTACTTC
>.|TRBD1|TRBV3-1/TRBV3-2|TRBJ1-2
CASSPRGRGYTF
TGTGCCAGCAGCCCCAGGGGGAGAGGCTACACCTTC
>.|TRBD2|TRBV5-4|TRBJ2-1
CASSLEVGRWFF
TGTGCCAGCAGCTTGGAGGTCGGGAGGTGGTTCTTC
>.|TRBD1|TRBV28|TRBJ2-1
CASTMTGLSYNEQFF
TGTGCCAGCACTATGACAGGGTTATCCTACAATGAGCAGTTCTTC
>.|TRBD1|TRBV27|TRBJ1-5
CASSMGTGPNQPQHF
TGTGCCAGCAGTATGGGGACAGGACCTAATCAGCCCCAGCATTTT
>.|TRBD2|TRBV19|TRBJ2-3
CASSTPGLRHTQYF
TGTGCCAGTAGTACCCCGGGACTACGACATACGCAGTATTTT
>many|.|TRBV19|TRBJ2-7
CASAVRQGLEQYF
TGTGCCAGCGCCGTGCGTCAGGGTCTCGAGCAGTACTTC
>once|TRBD1|TRBV5-4|TRBJ2-2
CASSFQGVNTGELFF
TGTGCCAGCAGCTTTCAGGGGGTGAACACCGGGGAGCTGTTTTTT
>.|TRBD2|TRBV2|TRBJ2-5
CASSVGGLESETQYF
TGTGCCAGCAGTGTAGGGGGACTAGAGAGCGAGACCCAGTACTTC
>.|TRBD1|TRBV5-5|TRBJ2-2
CASSFRQGTGELFF
TGTGCCAGCAGCTTTAGACAGGGAACCGGGGAGCTGTTTTTT